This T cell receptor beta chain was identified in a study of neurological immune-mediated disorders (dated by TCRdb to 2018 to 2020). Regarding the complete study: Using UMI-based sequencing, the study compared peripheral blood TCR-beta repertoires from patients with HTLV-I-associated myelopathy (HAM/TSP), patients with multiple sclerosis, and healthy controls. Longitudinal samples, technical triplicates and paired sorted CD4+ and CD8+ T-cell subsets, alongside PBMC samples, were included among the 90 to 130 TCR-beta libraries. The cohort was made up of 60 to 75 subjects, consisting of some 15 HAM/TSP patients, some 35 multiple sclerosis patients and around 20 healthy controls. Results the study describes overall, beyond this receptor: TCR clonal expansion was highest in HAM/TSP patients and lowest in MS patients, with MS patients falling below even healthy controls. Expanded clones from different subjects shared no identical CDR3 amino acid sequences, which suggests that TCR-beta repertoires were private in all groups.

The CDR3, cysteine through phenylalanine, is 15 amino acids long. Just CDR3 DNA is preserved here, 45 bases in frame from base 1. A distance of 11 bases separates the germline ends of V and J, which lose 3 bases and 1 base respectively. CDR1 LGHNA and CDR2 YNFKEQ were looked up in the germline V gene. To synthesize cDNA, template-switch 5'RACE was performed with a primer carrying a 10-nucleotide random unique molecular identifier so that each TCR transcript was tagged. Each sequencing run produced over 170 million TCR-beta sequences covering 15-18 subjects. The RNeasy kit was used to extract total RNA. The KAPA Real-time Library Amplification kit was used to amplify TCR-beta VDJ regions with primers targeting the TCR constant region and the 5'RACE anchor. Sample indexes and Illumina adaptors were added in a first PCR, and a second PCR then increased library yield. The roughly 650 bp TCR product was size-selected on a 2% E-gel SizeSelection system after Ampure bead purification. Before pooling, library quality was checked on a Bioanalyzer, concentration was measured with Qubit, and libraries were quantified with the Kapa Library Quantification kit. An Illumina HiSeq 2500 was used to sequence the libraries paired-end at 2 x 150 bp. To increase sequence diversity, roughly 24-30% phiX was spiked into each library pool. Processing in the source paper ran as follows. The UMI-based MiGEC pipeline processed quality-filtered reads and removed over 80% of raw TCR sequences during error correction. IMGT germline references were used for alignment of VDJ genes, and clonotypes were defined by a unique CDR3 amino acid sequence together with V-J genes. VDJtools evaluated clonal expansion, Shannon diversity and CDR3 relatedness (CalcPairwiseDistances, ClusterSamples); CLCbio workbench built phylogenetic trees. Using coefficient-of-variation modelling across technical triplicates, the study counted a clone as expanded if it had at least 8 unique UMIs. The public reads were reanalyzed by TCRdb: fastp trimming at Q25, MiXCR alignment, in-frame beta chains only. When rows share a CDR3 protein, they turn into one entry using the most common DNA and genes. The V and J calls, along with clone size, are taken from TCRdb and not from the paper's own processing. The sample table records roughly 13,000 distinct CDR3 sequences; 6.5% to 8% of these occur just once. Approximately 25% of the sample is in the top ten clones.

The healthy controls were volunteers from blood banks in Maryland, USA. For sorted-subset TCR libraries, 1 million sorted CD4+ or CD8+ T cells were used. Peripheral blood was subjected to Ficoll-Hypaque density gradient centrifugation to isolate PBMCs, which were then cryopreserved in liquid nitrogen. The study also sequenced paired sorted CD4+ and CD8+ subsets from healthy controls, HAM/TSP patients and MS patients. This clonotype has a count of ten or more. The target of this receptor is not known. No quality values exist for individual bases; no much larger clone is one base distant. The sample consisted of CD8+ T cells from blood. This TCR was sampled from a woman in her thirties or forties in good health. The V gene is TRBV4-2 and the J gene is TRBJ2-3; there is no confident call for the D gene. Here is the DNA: TGTGCCAGCAGCCAGGTTTCTCTTGGCACAGATACGCAGTATTTT. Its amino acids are CASSQVSLGTDTQYF.